This is a list of T cell receptor beta chains from one sample in a study of blood T cell repertoires in COVID-19. Here immunoSEQ multiplex PCR was the method, and the copy in TCRdb shows in-frame clones only, minus some. The sample yields hundreds of thousands of clones, about four fifths seen once. Sequencing was carried out using PBMCs or T cells enriched from blood (not recorded which). The receptors were sampled from a woman in her forties who had recovered from COVID-19. Each CDR3 is given with its conserved first and last residue. The D gene is left open where the match is weak. The size of a clone is reported for some rows only, either as once, few or many, or as a class for expanded clones.

V: TRBV6-5
size: NA
J: TRBJ2-7
D: NA
CDR3: CASSYGPGAHSYEQYF
DNA: TGTGCCAGCAGTTATGGTCCGGGAGCCCACTCCTACGAGCAGTACTTC

V: TRBV14
size: NA
J: TRBJ2-3
D: TRBD1
CDR3: CASSQRDRSTDTQYF
DNA: TGTGCCAGCAGCCAGAGGGACAGGTCCACAGATACGCAGTATTTT

V: TRBV14
size: NA
J: TRBJ1-4
D: NA
CDR3: CASSRFNRDSSEKLFF
DNA: TGTGCCAGCAGCCGATTCAACAGGGATAGTAGTGAAAAACTGTTTTTT

V: TRBV6-5
size: NA
J: TRBJ2-4
D: TRBD1
CDR3: CASRNGGQGGNIQYF
DNA: TGTGCCAGCAGAAACGGCGGACAGGGGGGAAACATTCAGTACTTC

V: TRBV7-2
size: NA
J: TRBJ2-7
D: NA
CDR3: CASSSGTFSYEQYF
DNA: TGTGCCAGCAGCTCCGGGACTTTCTCCTACGAGCAGTACTTC

V: TRBV28
size: once
J: TRBJ1-2
D: NA
CDR3: CASSQSGAGVYGYTF
DNA: TGTGCCAGCAGTCAGTCAGGTGCAGGGGTCTATGGCTACACCTTC

V: TRBV11-2
size: NA
J: TRBJ2-1
D: TRBD2
CDR3: CASSPISGKTGEQFF
DNA: TGTGCCAGCAGCCCAATTAGCGGGAAGACCGGTGAGCAGTTCTTC

V: TRBV20-1
size: many
J: TRBJ2-1
D: NA
CDR3: CSAVTGNEQFF
DNA: TGCAGTGCGGTTACAGGGAATGAGCAGTTCTTC

V: TRBV28
size: NA
J: TRBJ1-1
D: NA
CDR3: CASSFSSEAFF
DNA: TGTGCCAGCAGTTTCTCTTCTGAAGCTTTCTTT

V: TRBV9
size: NA
J: TRBJ2-1
D: NA
CDR3: CASSVVESGNEQFF
DNA: TGTGCCAGCAGCGTAGTGGAGAGCGGCAATGAGCAGTTCTTC

V: TRBV5-1
size: NA
J: TRBJ1-1
D: NA
CDR3: CASSLGVANTEAFF
DNA: TGCGCCAGCAGCTTGGGGGTAGCTAACACTGAAGCTTTCTTT

V: TRBV7-9
size: NA
J: TRBJ2-3
D: TRBD2
CDR3: CAAVGEGSSPDTQYF
DNA: TGTGCCGCAGTAGGGGAGGGGTCTTCACCAGATACGCAGTATTTT

V: TRBV6-5
size: NA
J: TRBJ1-5
D: NA
CDR3: CASKGAVQPQHF
DNA: TGTGCCAGCAAAGGGGCGGTTCAGCCCCAGCATTTT

V: TRBV2
size: few
J: TRBJ2-5
D: NA
CDR3: CASSGGLLPRFQETQYF
DNA: TGTGCCAGCAGCGGGGGACTCCTTCCGAGATTCCAAGAGACCCAGTACTTC

V: TRBV9
size: NA
J: TRBJ2-3
D: NA
CDR3: CASSTHQGMTDTQYF
DNA: TGTGCCAGCAGCACTCACCAGGGGATGACAGATACGCAGTATTTT

V: TRBV3-1/TRBV3-2
size: NA
J: TRBJ1-2
D: NA
CDR3: CASSQRGDYGYTF
DNA: TGTGCCAGCAGCCAAAGGGGCGACTATGGCTACACCTTC

V: TRBV20-1
size: NA
J: TRBJ2-1
D: NA
CDR3: CSASGGEQFF
DNA: TGCAGTGCGTCCGGAGGTGAGCAGTTCTTC

V: TRBV6-6
size: few
J: TRBJ2-2
D: NA
CDR3: CASSPLGETGESTGELFF
DNA: TGTGCCAGCAGTCCCTTGGGGGAGACGGGAGAATCTACCGGGGAGCTGTTTTTT

V: TRBV29-1
size: NA
J: TRBJ2-5
D: NA
CDR3: CSVSGSTETQYF
DNA: TGCAGCGTTTCAGGGTCTACGGAGACCCAGTACTTC

V: TRBV2
size: NA
J: TRBJ1-5
D: TRBD1
CDR3: CASRAETGLSNQPQHF
DNA: TGTGCCAGCAGGGCGGAGACAGGGCTTAGCAATCAGCCCCAGCATTTT

V: TRBV25-1
size: NA
J: TRBJ2-7
D: NA
CDR3: CASSEAGSAHEQYF
DNA: TGTGCCAGCAGTGAAGCCGGGTCAGCCCACGAGCAGTACTTC

V: TRBV7-9
size: NA
J: TRBJ1-6
D: NA
CDR3: CASSLEGSSPLHF
DNA: TGTGCCAGCAGCTTGGAGGGATCTTCACCCCTCCACTTT

V: TRBV19
size: NA
J: TRBJ2-1
D: NA
CDR3: CASGEDIKVDEQFF
DNA: TGTGCCAGCGGGGAAGACATCAAGGTCGATGAGCAGTTCTTC

V: TRBV7-9
size: NA
J: TRBJ2-1
D: NA
CDR3: CASSYARSSYNEQFF
DNA: TGTGCCAGCAGCTACGCGCGGAGCTCCTACAATGAGCAGTTCTTC

V: TRBV15
size: NA
J: TRBJ2-1
D: NA
CDR3: CATSRSPSEQFF
DNA: TGTGCCACCAGCAGAAGCCCCTCTGAGCAGTTCTTC

V: TRBV6-1
size: NA
J: TRBJ1-5
D: TRBD1
CDR3: CASSEEAGGGQPQHF
DNA: TGTGCCAGCAGTGAAGAGGCAGGGGGCGGTCAGCCCCAGCATTTT

V: TRBV28
size: NA
J: TRBJ2-1
D: TRBD2
CDR3: CASSSSGTRVDEQFF
DNA: TGTGCCAGCAGTTCTAGCGGTACACGGGTCGATGAGCAGTTCTTC

V: TRBV28
size: NA
J: TRBJ2-7
D: NA
CDR3: CASSSTGYEQYF
DNA: TGTGCCAGCAGTTCGACAGGTTACGAGCAGTACTTC

V: TRBV3-1/TRBV3-2
size: NA
J: TRBJ1-3
D: NA
CDR3: CASSPSSGNTIYF
DNA: TGTGCCAGCAGCCCGAGCTCTGGAAACACCATATATTTT

V: TRBV30
size: NA
J: TRBJ1-2
D: NA
CDR3: CAWTAGTTNDYGYTF
DNA: TGTGCCTGGACCGCCGGGACAACTAACGACTATGGCTACACCTTC

V: TRBV7-9
size: few
J: TRBJ2-3
D: NA
CDR3: CASSLIGADTQYF
DNA: TGTGCCAGCAGCTTAATAGGGGCGGATACGCAGTATTTT

V: TRBV24-1
size: few
J: TRBJ1-2
D: NA
CDR3: CATQEAGRNYGYTF
DNA: TGTGCCACCCAAGAAGCAGGTCGTAACTATGGCTACACCTTC

V: TRBV28
size: NA
J: TRBJ1-2
D: TRBD1
CDR3: CASSRDRGRQGYTF
DNA: TGTGCCAGCAGTCGTGACAGGGGAAGGCAGGGCTACACCTTC

V: TRBV11-2
size: NA
J: TRBJ1-2
D: NA
CDR3: CASSEDRLYGYTF
DNA: TGTGCCAGCAGCGAAGACAGACTGTATGGCTACACCTTC

V: TRBV6-5
size: NA
J: TRBJ2-6
D: TRBD1
CDR3: CASRGQSSGANVLTF
DNA: TGTGCCAGCAGGGGACAGAGCTCTGGGGCCAACGTCCTGACTTTC

V: TRBV4-2
size: NA
J: TRBJ2-5
D: TRBD2
CDR3: CASSQGAGGLAGGPTTQYF
DNA: TGTGCCAGCAGCCAAGGGGCTGGGGGACTAGCGGGAGGGCCTACGACCCAGTACTTC

V: TRBV24-1
size: NA
J: TRBJ2-2
D: NA
CDR3: CATSETGEATGELFF
DNA: TGTGCCACCAGTGAAACAGGGGAGGCCACCGGGGAGCTGTTTTTT

V: TRBV19
size: NA
J: TRBJ2-1
D: NA
CDR3: CASSIGGREQFF
DNA: TGTGCCAGTAGTATAGGGGGGCGGGAGCAGTTCTTC

V: TRBV21-1
size: NA
J: TRBJ2-7
D: NA
CDR3: CASSKRQYF
DNA: TGTGCCAGCAGCAAACGGCAGTACTTC

V: TRBV7-3
size: once
J: TRBJ2-5
D: NA
CDR3: CASSGSGKQETQYF
DNA: TGTGCCAGCAGCGGGTCAGGGAAACAAGAGACCCAGTACTTC

V: TRBV7-2
size: once
J: TRBJ2-1
D: NA
CDR3: CASSPRDWVYNEQFF
DNA: TGTGCCAGCAGCCCGCGGGATTGGGTCTACAATGAGCAGTTCTTC

V: TRBV30
size: NA
J: TRBJ1-6
D: TRBD1
CDR3: CALIRDRGSPLHF
DNA: TGTGCCTTAATCCGGGACAGGGGGTCACCCCTCCACTTT

V: TRBV5-5
size: NA
J: TRBJ2-7
D: NA
CDR3: CASSLVGTSYEQYF
DNA: TGTGCCAGCAGCTTGGTGGGGACATCCTACGAGCAGTACTTC

V: TRBV11-3
size: NA
J: TRBJ1-2
D: NA
CDR3: CASSLDRGAGGYTF
DNA: TGTGCCAGCAGCTTAGATCGAGGCGCGGGGGGCTACACCTTC

V: TRBV2
size: NA
J: TRBJ2-1
D: TRBD1
CDR3: CASTGDRDNEQFF
DNA: TGTGCCAGTACAGGGGATCGGGACAATGAGCAGTTCTTC

V: TRBV7-2
size: NA
J: TRBJ2-1
D: TRBD1
CDR3: CASSLGTGHPYNEQFF
DNA: TGTGCCAGCAGCTTAGGGACAGGGCACCCTTACAATGAGCAGTTCTTC

V: TRBV27
size: NA
J: TRBJ2-1
D: TRBD2
CDR3: CASGGEVYNEQFF
DNA: TGTGCCAGCGGGGGGGAGGTCTACAATGAGCAGTTCTTC

V: TRBV6-5
size: NA
J: TRBJ2-7
D: NA
CDR3: CATSRNRDIGEQYF
DNA: TGTGCCACTAGTCGGAACAGGGATATCGGCGAGCAGTACTTC

V: TRBV7-2
size: NA
J: TRBJ2-5
D: TRBD2
CDR3: CASSGRTSGRGWETQYF
DNA: TGTGCCAGCAGCGGACGGACTAGCGGGAGGGGATGGGAGACCCAGTACTTC

V: TRBV6-5
size: NA
J: TRBJ1-6
D: TRBD1
CDR3: CASSLQGSSSPLHF
DNA: TGTGCCAGCAGTCTACAGGGGAGTAGCTCACCCCTCCACTTT